This TCR beta chain came from a study of cytotoxic CD8 clonotypes in ibrutinib-treated CLL. Study context: Average yields of 255,043 productive templates and 100,000 or so productive rearrangements characterized the samples.

Investigators sought sequencing depths of between 1 in 200,000 and 1 in 1 million T cells. Libraries were prepared by immunoSEQ multiplex PCR; TCRdb keeps only in-frame clonotypes and omits some of them. The sample lists about 74,000 clones, approximately 80% occurring once. PBMCs were cryopreserved, and 1.5 to 2 micrograms of genomic DNA from them went into TCR beta libraries. The germline V and J ends were trimmed by 6 bases and 0 bases, with 15 bases remaining between them. Germline assignment: CDR1 SNHLY and CDR2 FYNNEI. This CDR3 is 17 amino acids long. The chain uses TRBV2 and TRBJ2-6, with a possible D match to TRBD2 (6 bases). The sample in question was PBMCs, obtained at disease progression, from a patient treated with ibrutinib. The origin of this receptor is a human donor with chronic lymphocytic leukemia. The DNA for the CDR3 is TGTGCCAGCAGCGAACGAGGACTAACCTCTGGGGCCAACGTCCTGACTTTC. Its translation: CASSERGLTSGANVLTF. The variable domain in full, completed from reference TRBV2 and TRBJ2-6, reads EPEVTQTPSHQVTQMGQEVILRCVPISNHLYFYWYRQILGQKVEFLVSFYNNEISEKSEIFDDQFSVERPDGSNFTLKIRSTKLEDSAMYFCASSERGLTSGANVLTFGAGSRLTVL.